This T cell receptor (beta chain) was sequenced during a study of T cell responses to AZD1222 COVID-19 vaccine. General study results and limits: Rises in breadth and depth of Spike-specific TCRs came after two AZD1222 doses. Clonal diversity may have been underestimated, and the donors were mostly white British, with more females than males. Repertoire sampling was restricted to post-peak T cell response timepoints.

TCRdb keeps only in-frame clones here, not all; method: immunoSEQ multiplex PCR. Of about 100,000 clones in the sample, 88% were seen once. This clone is deemed large. Its target is unknown. The CDR3 sequence is 14 residues long. Trimming left V 5 bases short and J 5 bases short, with 13 bases between. CDR1 is SGHNT and CDR2 is YENEEA in the germline V gene. This sequence originates from an adult in good health. Sequences were derived from peripheral blood, sampled on day 0 of AZD1222 vaccination. The V gene is TRBV11-3, the J gene TRBJ2-1, with a tentative D call TRBD2 (5 bases). CDR3 sequence (DNA): TGTGCCAGCAGCCCGACTATATTCGACAATGAGCAGTTCTTC. This encodes CASSPTIFDNEQFF.